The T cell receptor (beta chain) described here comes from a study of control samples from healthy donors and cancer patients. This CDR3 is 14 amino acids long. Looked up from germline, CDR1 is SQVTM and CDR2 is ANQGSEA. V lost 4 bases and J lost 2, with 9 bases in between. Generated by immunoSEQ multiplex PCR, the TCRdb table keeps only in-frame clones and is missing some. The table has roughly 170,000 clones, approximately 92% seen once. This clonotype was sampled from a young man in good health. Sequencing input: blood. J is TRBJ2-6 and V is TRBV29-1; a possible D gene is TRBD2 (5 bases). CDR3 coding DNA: TGCAGCGTTGTTACGGAGGCTGGGGCCAACGTCCTGACTTTC. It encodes CSVVTEAGANVLTF.